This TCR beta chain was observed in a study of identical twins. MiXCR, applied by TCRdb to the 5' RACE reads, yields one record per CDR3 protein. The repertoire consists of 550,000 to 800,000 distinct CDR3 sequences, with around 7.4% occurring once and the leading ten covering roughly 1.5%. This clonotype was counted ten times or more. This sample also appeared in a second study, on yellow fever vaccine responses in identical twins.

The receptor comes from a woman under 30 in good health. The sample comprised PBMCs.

The DNA of the CDR3 is TGCGCCAGCAGCCAAGATGGACAGGGGCAAAACATTCAGTACTTC. Protein sequence: CASSQDGQGQNIQYF. The chain employs TRBV4-1 and TRBJ2-4, with 9 bases lining up with TRBD1. The CDR3 covers 15 residues. V gave up 0 bases and J gave up 5 bases; unmatched junction bases: 2. CDR1 and CDR2 from the germline V gene are MGHRA and YSYEKL.